These 10 T cell receptor beta chains were all obtained from the same sample, sequenced in a study of response to subunit inactivated influenza vaccine. MiXCR, run by TCRdb on the RT-PCR reads, gives a single entry per CDR3 protein. The repertoire has about 180,000 distinct CDR3 sequences, roughly 10% of them found once; the top ten carry approximately 39%. This material consisted of CD8+ T cells sorted from PBMCs, taken roughly 24 months after vaccination. The origin of the receptors is a man aged 50 to 75 who received an inactivated influenza vaccine.

This clonotype was counted at least ten times. This rearrangement joins TRBV10-3 to TRBJ2-1, with a possible D match to TRBD1 (6 bases). Germline V gene sequence: CDR1 ENHRY, CDR2 SYGVKD. V lost 0 bases to trimming and J lost 0 bases, with 18 bases between them. The CDR3 runs to 19 residues. The chain's CDR3 is CAISESVRPGASSYNEQFF. In nucleotides, the CDR3 is TGTGCCATCAGTGAGTCGGTGCGTCCAGGGGCGAGCTCCTACAATGAGCAGTTCTTC.

This clonotype was detected a few times. The gene calls are TRBV7-8 and TRBJ2-3; 9 nucleotides agree with TRBD2. The ends lost 0 bases at V and 4 bases at J; junction bases unmatched: 8. The CDR3 has 17 residues. Germline V CDR1 and CDR2: SGHVS, FQNEAQ. This chain's CDR3 is CASSLAWREGFADTQYF. Here the CDR3 DNA reads TGTGCCAGCAGCTTAGCGTGGCGGGAGGGTTTCGCAGATACGCAGTATTTT.

The J gene is TRBJ2-3, the V gene TRBV13, with D perhaps TRBD1 (6 bases). The CDR3 loop spans 15 amino acids. Germline V gives CDR1 PRHDT, CDR2 FYEKMQ (reference sequence). V dropped 5 bases and J dropped 4 bases, with 16 bases sitting between them. This chain's CDR3 is CASSPQGFRSDTQYF. The CDR3 DNA is TGTGCCAGCAGCCCACAGGGTTTTAGGTCAGATACGCAGTATTTT.

On this clonotype itself: A much more abundant neighbour one base away suggests this may be a read error. V gene TRBV9 combines with J gene TRBJ2-1; TRBD2 aligns across 7 bases. V shed 4 bases, J shed 6 bases, and the junction held 13 bases outside the gene matches. Per germline, CDR1 SGDLS and CDR2 YYNGEE. There are 16 residues in the CDR3. The CDR3 nucleotides read TGTGCCAGCAGCTTAGAGGGCGGGAGCGGCTTCAATGAGCAGTTCTTC. Its protein is CASSLEGGSGFNEQFF.

The genes are TRBV19 and TRBJ2-1, with D possibly TRBD2 on 6 matching bases. Looked up from germline, CDR1 is LNHDA and CDR2 is SQIVND (reference sequence). This CDR3 region has 18 residues. The V gene lost 0 bases and the J gene lost 7 bases, with 22 bases spanning the gap. CDR3 sequence reads: CASSIDLWRAGTKNEQFF. CDR3 nucleotide sequence: TGTGCCAGTAGTATAGATCTTTGGAGAGCGGGTACAAAGAATGAGCAGTTCTTC.

The chain is built from TRBV20-1 and TRBJ1-1, with D unresolved. V was shortened by 0 bases and J by 1 base, with 3 bases between the two germline ends. The V gene's germline CDR1 is DFQATT and CDR2 SNEGSKA (reference sequence). The CDR3 extends over 12 amino acids. The chain's CDR3 is CSARDGNTEAFF. CDR3 bases: TGCAGTGCTAGAGATGGGAACACTGAAGCTTTCTTT.

The chain employs TRBV12-3 or TRBV12-4 and TRBJ2-3, with D unclear. Trimming took 7 bases from V and 6 from J, leaving 23 bases between them. The CDR3 runs 16 residues. The CDR3 sequence: CASTTRVGSNWDTQYF. CDR3 bases: TGTGCCAGCACTACAAGGGTAGGGTCAAACTGGGATACGCAGTATTTT.

Only a few counts were recorded for this clonotype. V is TRBV12-3 or TRBV12-4 and J is TRBJ1-5, with 9 nucleotides matching TRBD1. The CDR3 extends over 15 amino acids. Trimming took 4 bases from V and 1 from J; bases not matched to a gene: 2. CDR3 nucleotide sequence: TGTGCCAGCAGTTCAGGGACAGGGAGCAATCAGCCCCAGCATTTT. Amino acids: CASSSGTGSNQPQHF.

This chain uses TRBV12-3 or TRBV12-4 with TRBJ1-2; D possibly corresponds to TRBD1 (5 bases). CDR3 size: 13 residues. Between the trimmed V and J ends, which lost 4 bases and 4 bases, there was a span of 10 bases. The CDR3, as DNA: TGTGCCAGCAGTTGGATCAGGGCCTATGGCTACACCTTC. Protein: CASSWIRAYGYTF.

This clonotype was seen repeatedly, ten times or more. This chain connects TRBV4-2 to TRBJ2-3; unclear D gene. CDR1 LGHNA and CDR2 YNFKEQ come from the germline V gene. CDR3 length: 16 amino acids. The V end was cut by 4 bases, the J end by 1 base, with 15 bases between. The CDR3 loop is CASSPSLLEGTDTQYF. The CDR3 DNA reads TGTGCCAGCAGCCCATCCCTCTTGGAAGGCACAGATACGCAGTATTTT.